This is a list of T cell receptor beta chains from one sample in a study of OX40 agonist ivuxolimab in advanced cancers. Some clones are missing from TCRdb's copy, which holds only in-frame ones; the method was immunoSEQ multiplex PCR. The sample has about 28,000 clones, around four fifths seen once; the top ten hold 8.5% to 14%. The sample here was CD4+ or CD8+ T cells sorted from blood, taken in a trial of the OX40 agonist ivuxolimab. The receptor source for this set is an adult with an advanced solid tumor such as melanoma, head and neck, liver or kidney cancer. Each CDR3 is given with its conserved first and last residue. A D gene is named only where the DNA matches it firmly. Clone size, where shown, is once, few, many, or a class for clones that have expanded.

J gene: TRBJ1-5
V gene: TRBV7-8
clone size: few
D gene: TRBD1
CDR3 protein: CASRTDREGSSNQPQHF
CDR3 DNA: TGTGCCAGCAGAACAGACAGGGAGGGTTCCAGCAATCAGCCCCAGCATTTT

J gene: TRBJ1-1
V gene: TRBV6-1
clone size: .
D gene: .
CDR3 protein: CASSEDGGSGTEAFF
CDR3 DNA: TGTGCCAGCAGTGAAGACGGGGGGTCGGGCACTGAAGCTTTCTTT

J gene: TRBJ2-6
V gene: TRBV7-9
clone size: .
D gene: TRBD1
CDR3 protein: CASSPGWGQGAVGANVLTF
CDR3 DNA: TGTGCCAGCAGCCCAGGTTGGGGACAGGGGGCAGTTGGGGCCAACGTCCTGACTTTC

J gene: TRBJ2-7
V gene: TRBV29-1
clone size: .
D gene: TRBD1
CDR3 protein: CSVELGDRGAYEQYF
CDR3 DNA: TGCAGCGTTGAACTTGGGGACAGGGGTGCCTACGAGCAGTACTTC

J gene: TRBJ2-7
V gene: TRBV10-2
clone size: few
D gene: .
CDR3 protein: CASSEARISYEQYF
CDR3 DNA: TGCGCCAGCAGTGAGGCGCGTATCTCCTACGAGCAGTACTTC

J gene: TRBJ2-5
V gene: TRBV7-8
clone size: .
D gene: TRBD2
CDR3 protein: CASSHIAGQQETQYF
CDR3 DNA: TGTGCCAGCAGCCACATAGCGGGGCAACAAGAGACCCAGTACTTC

J gene: TRBJ1-6
V gene: TRBV4-1
clone size: medium-sized
D gene: .
CDR3 protein: CASSQEQTGRASPLHF
CDR3 DNA: TGCGCCAGCAGCCAAGAACAAACAGGACGAGCATCACCCCTCCACTTT

J gene: TRBJ2-7
V gene: TRBV12-5
clone size: once
D gene: .
CDR3 protein: CASGFLGGEQYF
CDR3 DNA: TGTGCTAGTGGTTTTTTGGGAGGCGAGCAGTACTTC

J gene: TRBJ1-6
V gene: TRBV25-1
clone size: .
D gene: .
CDR3 protein: CASSEWGNSPLHF
CDR3 DNA: TGTGCCAGCAGTGAATGGGGGAATTCACCCCTCCACTTT

J gene: TRBJ1-2
V gene: TRBV5-6
clone size: once
D gene: TRBD1
CDR3 protein: CASRTGTGLYGYTF
CDR3 DNA: TGTGCCAGCAGGACCGGGACAGGCCTCTATGGCTACACCTTC

J gene: TRBJ2-2
V gene: TRBV27
clone size: .
D gene: TRBD1
CDR3 protein: CASSPIQGAANTGELFF
CDR3 DNA: TGTGCCAGCAGTCCAATACAGGGGGCCGCGAACACCGGGGAGCTGTTTTTT

J gene: TRBJ2-3
V gene: TRBV6-6
clone size: .
D gene: TRBD2
CDR3 protein: CASRRLAGEDTQYF
CDR3 DNA: TGTGCCAGCAGGCGACTAGCGGGGGAAGATACGCAGTATTTT

J gene: TRBJ1-5
V gene: TRBV28
clone size: .
D gene: .
CDR3 protein: CASSSPTGFQPQHF
CDR3 DNA: TGTGCCAGCAGTTCCCCCACAGGGTTTCAGCCCCAGCATTTT

J gene: TRBJ2-3
V gene: TRBV7-9
clone size: .
D gene: .
CDR3 protein: CASSLDRDGTDTQYF
CDR3 DNA: TGTGCCAGCAGCTTAGACAGGGATGGCACAGATACGCAGTATTTT

J gene: TRBJ2-3
V gene: TRBV19
clone size: .
D gene: TRBD2
CDR3 protein: CASSIVWRGVDTQYF
CDR3 DNA: TGTGCCAGTAGTATAGTATGGCGGGGGGTTGATACGCAGTATTTT

J gene: TRBJ2-7
V gene: TRBV30
clone size: .
D gene: .
CDR3 protein: CAWSDGGAGRYF
CDR3 DNA: TGTGCCTGGAGTGATGGAGGGGCCGGGAGGTACTTC

J gene: TRBJ2-3
V gene: TRBV2
clone size: .
D gene: .
CDR3 protein: CASRARETTDTQYF
CDR3 DNA: TGTGCCAGCAGGGCCAGGGAAACCACAGATACGCAGTATTTT

J gene: TRBJ1-1
V gene: TRBV7-9
clone size: .
D gene: .
CDR3 protein: CASSYSSGPYTEAFF
CDR3 DNA: TGTGCCAGCAGCTACAGTTCGGGTCCCTACACTGAAGCTTTCTTT

J gene: TRBJ2-1
V gene: TRBV9
clone size: .
D gene: .
CDR3 protein: CASSVRGTHGNNEQFF
CDR3 DNA: TGTGCCAGCAGCGTACGAGGGACCCACGGGAACAATGAGCAGTTCTTC

J gene: TRBJ2-1
V gene: TRBV13
clone size: .
D gene: TRBD2
CDR3 protein: CASRPLAVAYNEQFF
CDR3 DNA: TGTGCCAGCAGGCCCCTAGCGGTCGCCTACAATGAGCAGTTCTTC

J gene: TRBJ2-7
V gene: TRBV7-6
clone size: .
D gene: .
CDR3 protein: CASSTRDGASYEQYF
CDR3 DNA: TGTGCCAGCAGCACCCGGGACGGGGCTTCCTACGAGCAGTACTTC

J gene: TRBJ2-7
V gene: TRBV5-1
clone size: .
D gene: .
CDR3 protein: CASSLNANEQYF
CDR3 DNA: TGCGCCAGCAGCTTGAACGCGAACGAGCAGTACTTC

J gene: TRBJ2-7
V gene: TRBV30
clone size: medium-sized
D gene: TRBD2
CDR3 protein: CAWGEGYEQYF
CDR3 DNA: TGTGCCTGGGGGGAGGGCTACGAGCAGTACTTC

J gene: TRBJ2-7
V gene: TRBV5-5
clone size: .
D gene: .
CDR3 protein: CASSFTYEQYF
CDR3 DNA: TGTGCCAGCAGCTTCACCTACGAGCAGTACTTC

J gene: TRBJ2-7
V gene: TRBV14
clone size: .
D gene: .
CDR3 protein: CASSQGLEGYEQYF
CDR3 DNA: TGTGCCAGCAGCCAAGGTCTAGAGGGGTACGAGCAGTACTTC

J gene: TRBJ1-1
V gene: TRBV5-4
clone size: .
D gene: .
CDR3 protein: CASSWVRVRGTEAFF
CDR3 DNA: TGTGCCAGCAGCTGGGTCAGGGTCCGGGGAACTGAAGCTTTCTTT

J gene: TRBJ2-3
V gene: TRBV9
clone size: .
D gene: .
CDR3 protein: CASSAPSTGSTTDTQYF
CDR3 DNA: TGTGCCAGCAGCGCCCCCTCCACGGGGTCTACCACAGATACGCAGTATTTT

J gene: TRBJ2-5
V gene: TRBV25-1
clone size: .
D gene: .
CDR3 protein: CASSETGEETQYF
CDR3 DNA: TGTGCCAGCAGTGAAACAGGCGAAGAGACCCAGTACTTC

J gene: TRBJ2-7
V gene: TRBV7-2
clone size: .
D gene: TRBD2
CDR3 protein: CASSLDTRGVPYEQYF
CDR3 DNA: TGTGCCAGCAGCTTAGATACTCGGGGGGTCCCCTACGAGCAGTACTTC

J gene: TRBJ2-7
V gene: TRBV9
clone size: .
D gene: .
CDR3 protein: CASSSRDGYEQYF
CDR3 DNA: TGTGCCAGCAGCTCACGCGACGGCTACGAGCAGTACTTC

J gene: TRBJ1-1
V gene: TRBV11-2
clone size: .
D gene: TRBD1
CDR3 protein: CASSPTGAEAFF
CDR3 DNA: TGTGCCAGCAGCCCAACAGGGGCTGAAGCTTTCTTT

J gene: TRBJ1-2
V gene: TRBV14
clone size: .
D gene: TRBD1
CDR3 protein: CASSQGTGIAGGYTF
CDR3 DNA: TGTGCCAGCAGCCAAGGGACAGGGATAGCAGGAGGCTACACCTTC

J gene: TRBJ2-7
V gene: TRBV6-1
clone size: .
D gene: TRBD1
CDR3 protein: CASSWDRGYEQYF
CDR3 DNA: TGTGCCAGCAGTTGGGACAGGGGCTACGAGCAGTACTTC

J gene: TRBJ1-2
V gene: TRBV27
clone size: .
D gene: .
CDR3 protein: CASSLRWGVSGYTF
CDR3 DNA: TGTGCCAGCAGTCTTAGGTGGGGCGTTAGTGGCTACACCTTC

J gene: TRBJ1-2
V gene: TRBV19
clone size: .
D gene: .
CDR3 protein: CASSMSWFGYTF
CDR3 DNA: TGTGCCAGTAGTATGTCGTGGTTCGGCTACACCTTC

J gene: TRBJ2-3
V gene: TRBV4-2
clone size: .
D gene: TRBD2
CDR3 protein: CASSQDSGGGADTQYF
CDR3 DNA: TGTGCCAGCAGCCAAGATAGCGGGGGGGGAGCAGATACGCAGTATTTT

J gene: TRBJ2-2
V gene: TRBV4-3
clone size: .
D gene: TRBD1
CDR3 protein: CASSPGTVGELFF
CDR3 DNA: TGCGCCAGCAGCCCGGGGACAGTCGGGGAGCTGTTTTTT

J gene: TRBJ2-2
V gene: TRBV7-9
clone size: .
D gene: .
CDR3 protein: CASSSIAFANTGELFF
CDR3 DNA: TGTGCCAGCAGCTCGATTGCGTTCGCGAACACCGGGGAGCTGTTTTTT

J gene: TRBJ1-2
V gene: TRBV18
clone size: .
D gene: .
CDR3 protein: CASSPDGHGYTF
CDR3 DNA: TGTGCCAGCTCACCAGACGGGCACGGCTACACCTTC

J gene: TRBJ1-1
V gene: TRBV7-9
clone size: .
D gene: TRBD1
CDR3 protein: CASSPGQGNTEAFF
CDR3 DNA: TGTGCCAGCAGCCCGGGACAGGGGAACACTGAAGCTTTCTTT

J gene: TRBJ2-2
V gene: TRBV27
clone size: .
D gene: TRBD1
CDR3 protein: CASSFIGTGGTGELFF
CDR3 DNA: TGTGCCAGCAGCTTCATAGGGACAGGGGGGACCGGGGAGCTGTTTTTT

J gene: TRBJ1-2
V gene: TRBV27
clone size: .
D gene: .
CDR3 protein: CASSLVGGDIGYTF
CDR3 DNA: TGTGCCAGCAGTTTAGTGGGGGGCGACATTGGCTACACCTTC

J gene: TRBJ2-7
V gene: TRBV7-8
clone size: once
D gene: .
CDR3 protein: CASSLVGDYEQYF
CDR3 DNA: TGTGCCAGCAGCTTAGTGGGGGACTACGAGCAGTACTTC

J gene: TRBJ1-2
V gene: TRBV18
clone size: .
D gene: .
CDR3 protein: CASSPRGGTLGGYTF
CDR3 DNA: TGTGCCAGCTCACCCCGTGGAGGGACTCTAGGGGGCTACACCTTC

J gene: TRBJ2-2
V gene: TRBV7-9
clone size: .
D gene: .
CDR3 protein: CASSSTDEGDTGELFF
CDR3 DNA: TGTGCCAGCAGCTCGACCGACGAGGGAGACACCGGGGAGCTGTTTTTT

J gene: TRBJ1-2
V gene: TRBV5-1
clone size: .
D gene: TRBD1
CDR3 protein: CAPGTGAPYGYTF
CDR3 DNA: TGCGCCCCCGGGACAGGGGCCCCGTATGGCTACACCTTC

J gene: TRBJ2-3
V gene: TRBV5-1
clone size: .
D gene: .
CDR3 protein: CASSSLPGDGGDTQYF
CDR3 DNA: TGCGCCAGCAGCTCCTTACCGGGGGACGGTGGAGATACGCAGTATTTT

J gene: TRBJ2-1
V gene: TRBV5-6
clone size: .
D gene: .
CDR3 protein: CASSWGPTNEQFF
CDR3 DNA: TGTGCCAGCAGCTGGGGACCGACTAATGAGCAGTTCTTC

J gene: TRBJ1-6
V gene: TRBV7-8
clone size: medium-sized
D gene: .
CDR3 protein: CASSLEGNYNSPLHF
CDR3 DNA: TGTGCCAGCAGCTTAGAGGGAAACTATAATTCACCCCTCCACTTT

J gene: TRBJ2-3
V gene: TRBV7-3
clone size: .
D gene: TRBD2
CDR3 protein: CASSSRLAGIADTQYF
CDR3 DNA: TGTGCCAGCAGCTCAAGACTAGCGGGGATCGCAGATACGCAGTATTTT

J gene: TRBJ2-7
V gene: TRBV11-2
clone size: once
D gene: .
CDR3 protein: CASSRTTYEQYF
CDR3 DNA: TGTGCCAGCAGCCGCACCACATACGAGCAGTACTTC

J gene: TRBJ1-6
V gene: TRBV4-1
clone size: .
D gene: TRBD1
CDR3 protein: CASSQEDRVNSPLHF
CDR3 DNA: TGCGCCAGCAGCCAAGAAGACAGGGTAAATTCACCCCTCCACTTT

J gene: TRBJ1-6
V gene: TRBV4-1
clone size: .
D gene: .
CDR3 protein: CASSQEALEVGSPLHF
CDR3 DNA: TGCGCCAGCAGCCAAGAGGCTTTGGAGGTGGGGTCACCCCTCCACTTT

J gene: TRBJ2-7
V gene: TRBV4-1
clone size: .
D gene: TRBD2
CDR3 protein: CASSQVRRGAYEQYF
CDR3 DNA: TGCGCCAGCAGCCAAGTTCGGCGGGGGGCCTACGAGCAGTACTTC